Sequencing of this TCR beta chain was carried out in a study of blood T cell repertoires in COVID-19. This clone was observed once. Clones were read by immunoSEQ multiplex PCR, and TCRdb kept only the in-frame ones, dropping some. The table shows around 260,000 clones, with over 75% occurring only once. CDR1 is LGHDT, CDR2 YNNKEL, per germline (reference sequence). The V gene lost 0 bases and the J gene lost 4 bases, with 9 bases spanning the gap. The CDR3 is 15 amino acids. The specimen was PBMCs or T cells enriched from blood (not recorded which). The TCR comes from a woman in her twenties or thirties who had recovered from COVID-19. This chain uses TRBV3-1 (or the pseudogene TRBV3-2) with TRBJ2-2; no definite D call. CDR3 in DNA: TGTGCCAGCAGCCAAGAATTACTATTCACCGGGGAGCTGTTTTTT. Translating it yields CASSQELLFTGELFF.